One sample yielded the 18 T cell receptor beta chains listed below, sequenced in a study of blood T cell repertoires in COVID-19. Repertoires were generated with immunoSEQ multiplex PCR, while TCRdb's copy carries only in-frame clones and drops some. The table has about 220,000 clones, around 83% seen once. The sequenced sample was peripheral blood. The receptors here all came from a woman in her 70s with COVID-19, enrolled during active disease.

The V and J genes are TRBV2 and TRBJ2-2; 10 bases fit TRBD2. CDR3 length: 15 residues. V lost 7 bases and J lost 5; bases outside the gene matches: 7. Germline-derived CDR1 and CDR2 are SNHLY and FYNNEI. The CDR3 here is CASTTSGISTGELFF. CDR3 nucleotides: TGTGCCAGCACTACTAGCGGGATCAGTACCGGGGAGCTGTTTTTT.

The chain joins TRBV6-5 to TRBJ2-1, with 9 bases that match TRBD1. The J segment lost 3 bases and the V segment lost 2 bases, leaving 2 bases of the junction unmatched. CDR3 size: 15 residues. The germline V gene has CDR1 MNHEY and CDR2 SVGAGI. CDR3 sequence: CASSYDRGSYNEQFF. The CDR3 nucleotides read TGTGCCAGCAGTTACGACAGGGGGAGCTACAATGAGCAGTTCTTC.

The rearrangement joins TRBV7-2 to TRBJ1-5, with D perhaps TRBD1 (5 bases). Trimming pared 1 base from V and 2 bases from J, leaving 12 bases between. The CDR3 covers 16 residues. CDR1 is SGHTA and CDR2 is FQGNSA in the germline V gene. CDR3 residues: CASSLEVGAGNQPQHF. The CDR3, as DNA: TGTGCCAGCAGCTTAGAGGTTGGGGCAGGCAATCAGCCCCAGCATTTT.

The V call is TRBV24-1, the J call TRBJ1-2; TRBD1 matches at 9 bases. V dropped 6 bases and J dropped 7; count of bases not matched to a gene: 11. CDR1 and CDR2 from the germline V gene are KGHDR and SFDVKD. There are 15 residues in the CDR3. The CDR3 loop reads CATSTRDRVRSGYTF. For the CDR3, the DNA is TGTGCCACCAGTACCAGGGACAGGGTAAGGTCTGGCTACACCTTC.

This clone came up once. The chain uses TRBV10-3 and TRBJ2-2; D possibly corresponds to TRBD1 (6 bases). The length of the CDR3 is 15 residues. V lost 2 bases to trimming and J lost 1 base, with 8 bases between them. CDR1 ENHRY and CDR2 SYGVKD come from the germline V gene. The CDR3 sequence: CAISERTVNTGELFF. CDR3 nucleotides: TGTGCCATCAGTGAGAGGACAGTGAACACCGGGGAGCTGTTTTTT.

Remarks on this clone: The sample carries other DNA sequences with the same CDR3. CDR3 sequence reads: CASSQDRDQPQHF. For the CDR3, the DNA is TGTGCCAGCAGCCAAGATCGAGATCAGCCCCAGCATTTT. The chain combines TRBV3-1 (or the pseudogene TRBV3-2) with TRBJ1-5; D gene uncertain. This CDR3 is 13 amino acids long. Trimming took 0 bases from V and 5 from J, leaving 5 bases between them. Looked up from germline, CDR1 is LGHDT and CDR2 is YNNKEL (reference sequence).

With regard to this clone: This sample includes further DNA sequences coding for the same CDR3. The V call is TRBV30, the J call TRBJ2-7, with a tentative D call TRBD1 (5 bases). This CDR3 region has 12 residues. Germline loops: CDR1 GTSNPN, CDR2 SVGIG (reference sequence). Between the trimmed V and J ends, which lost 1 base and 3 bases, there was a span of 7 bases. CDR3 loop: CAWSDQGYEQYF. CDR3 DNA: TGTGCCTGGAGTGATCAGGGCTACGAGCAGTACTTC. The full variable domain, in which reference TRBV30 and TRBJ2-7 provide the parts outside the CDR3, is SQTIHQWPATLVQPVGSPLSLECTVEGTSNPNLYWYRQAAGRGLQLLFYSVGIGQISSEVPQNLSASRPQDRQFILSSKKLLLSDSGFYLCAWSDQGYEQYFGPGTRLTVT.

The chain carries TRBV5-1 and TRBJ2-5; a possible D gene is TRBD2 (6 bases). V was cut by 4 bases and J by 2 bases, with 15 bases left in between. The CDR3 consists of 15 residues. The germline V gene encodes CDR1 SGHRS and CDR2 YFSETQ. The CDR3 DNA reads as TGCGCCAGCAGCGCCCCAGCGGGCCGACAAGAGACCCAGTACTTC. It is translated as CASSAPAGRQETQYF.

The chain employs TRBV3-1 (or the pseudogene TRBV3-2) and TRBJ2-3, with 10 nucleotides matching TRBD2. The V gene's germline CDR1 is LGHDT and CDR2 YNNKEL (reference sequence). The V gene end was trimmed by 1 base and the J gene end by 6 bases; junction bases not matched to a gene: 7. The CDR3 is 16 amino acids. DNA for the CDR3: TGTGCCAGCAGCCAAGGCCCAGCGGGAGGGCGTGATACGCAGTATTTT. It encodes CASSQGPAGGRDTQYF.

J is TRBJ1-2 and V is TRBV9; 8 nucleotides align to TRBD1. Germline CDR1 is SGDLS and CDR2 is YYNGEE. Trimming cost V 6 bases and J 4 bases; bases outside gene matches: 5. The CDR3 extends over 13 amino acids. CDR3 region: CASTSDRGYGYTF. The CDR3 DNA sequence: TGTGCCAGCACCAGTGACAGGGGCTATGGCTACACCTTC.

This chain connects TRBV7-2 to TRBJ2-7; 12 bases map to TRBD2. This CDR3 contains 14 residues. V trimming: 1 base; J trimming: 12 bases; junction bases outside the gene matches: 7. The germline V gene has CDR1 SGHTA and CDR2 FQGNSA. As DNA, the CDR3 is TGTGCCAGCAGCTTAGGACTAGCGGGAGAGCGGCGGTACTTC. Translation: CASSLGLAGERRYF.

V is TRBV24-1 and J is TRBJ2-7; 7 nucleotides line up with TRBD2. The V gene end was trimmed by 2 bases and the J gene end by 4 bases; junction bases not matched to a gene: 10. The CDR3 extends over 16 amino acids. Germline V CDR1 and CDR2: KGHDR, SFDVKD. CDR3 loop: CATSDSAGGSGYEQYF. As DNA, the CDR3 is TGTGCCACCAGTGATTCCGCGGGCGGGAGTGGTTACGAGCAGTACTTC.

The chain uses TRBV5-1 and TRBJ1-1; tentatively, D is TRBD1 (5 bases). The germline V gene has CDR1 SGHRS and CDR2 YFSETQ. The CDR3 covers 14 residues. V dropped 3 bases and J dropped 7 bases, with 16 bases sitting between them. CDR3 residues: CASSSGSGRVEAFF. DNA for the CDR3: TGCGCCAGCAGCTCTGGATCGGGCAGGGTTGAAGCTTTCTTT.

This chain connects TRBV18 to TRBJ1-6, with 7 bases that match TRBD1. J lost 5 bases, V lost 3 bases, and 7 bases had no gene match. Germline CDR1 KGHSH, CDR2 LQKENI. The CDR3 is 16 residues long. This CDR3 reads CASSPFRQGDNSPLHF. CDR3 nucleotides: TGTGCCAGCTCACCTTTTCGACAGGGAGATAATTCACCCCTCCACTTT.

This chain connects TRBV28 to TRBJ1-4; 7 bases align to TRBD1. The J segment lost 7 bases and the V segment lost 6 bases, leaving 8 bases of the junction unmatched. CDR1 MDHEN and CDR2 SYDVKM come from the germline V gene. CDR3 length: 14 residues. The CDR3: CASRPSGGSEKLFF. DNA for the CDR3: TGTGCCAGCAGGCCATCAGGGGGGAGTGAAAAACTGTTTTTT. The full variable domain, rest sourced from reference TRBV28 and TRBJ1-4, is DVKVTQSSRYLVKRTGEKVFLECVQDMDHENMFWYRQDPGLGLRLIYFSYDVKMKEKGDIPEGYSVSREKKERFSLILESASTNQTSMYLCASRPSGGSEKLFFGSGTQLSVL.

Note on this clone: The junction does not match germline at one end; this may be a read error. The rearrangement links TRBV5-6 to TRBJ2-3, with 7 nucleotides matching TRBD2. The germline V gene has CDR1 SGHDT and CDR2 YYEEEE. This CDR3 is built from 16 residues. CDR3 nucleotide sequence: TGTGCCAGCAGCTCTGGGACTAATTTTTTCAGAGATACACAGTATTTT. Translating gives CASSSGTNFFRDTQYF.

This CDR3 reads CASSPLAGPNTGELFF. CDR3 DNA: TGCGCCAGCAGCCCTTTAGCGGGGCCGAACACCGGGGAGCTGTTTTTT. This chain links TRBV5-1 with TRBJ2-2; TRBD2 matches 8 bases. J gave up 0 bases and V 4 bases, and 5 bases lay outside the gene matches. Germline CDR1 reads SGHRS; CDR2 reads YFSETQ. The CDR3 is made up of 16 amino acids.

V usage is TRBV3-1 (or the pseudogene TRBV3-2) and J usage is TRBJ2-3; D call uncertain. The CDR3 totals 14 residues. Looked up from germline, CDR1 is LGHDT and CDR2 is YNNKEL (reference sequence). The V end lost 0 bases, the J end lost 0 bases, and 4 bases lay between the germline ends. DNA for the CDR3: TGTGCCAGCAGCCAAGATGCGAGCACAGATACGCAGTATTTT. This sequence encodes CASSQDASTDTQYF.